The 27 T cell receptor beta chains below were found in one sample sequenced in a study of chemoradiotherapy in HPV16-positive cancers. Sequenced by immunoSEQ multiplex PCR; TCRdb stores in-frame clones only, minus some. The sample records approximately 9,000 clones, over 70% being singletons. The material was obtained from a patient who underwent chemoradiotherapy. These receptors originate from a human donor with HPV-associated anogenital cancer.

This clone showed up just once. The V gene is TRBV5-4, the J gene TRBJ2-7; D remains ambiguous. Germline V lookup: CDR1 SGHNT, CDR2 YYREEE (reference sequence). This CDR3 spans 14 amino acids. V was trimmed by 4 bases and J by 2 bases, leaving 13 bases between them. Here the CDR3 reads CASSLVSGPYEQYF. The CDR3 DNA is TGTGCCAGCAGCCTCGTTTCGGGCCCCTACGAGCAGTACTTC.

The J gene is TRBJ2-1, the V gene TRBV5-5, with D perhaps matching TRBD1 or TRBD2 (6 bases each). From germline, CDR1 is SGHKS and CDR2 YYEKEE (reference sequence). The CDR3 consists of 16 residues. V lost 4 bases to trimming and J lost 2 bases, with 16 bases between them. CDR3 sequence reads: CASSRFSGGPYNEQFF. In DNA form, the CDR3 reads TGTGCCAGCAGCCGCTTTTCCGGGGGCCCCTACAATGAGCAGTTCTTC.

This chain uses TRBV4-1 with TRBJ1-1, with a tentative D call TRBD1 (6 bases). This CDR3 region has 14 residues. From germline, CDR1 is MGHRA and CDR2 YSYEKL. V lost 2 bases to trimming and J lost 5 bases, with 12 bases between them. CDR3 bases: TGCGCCAGCAGCCAACAGGGGTTGGGTACTGAAGCTTTCTTT. It translates to CASSQQGLGTEAFF.

This clone showed up just once. This sequence joins TRBV7-6 and TRBJ2-2; possible D gene TRBD2, 7 bases. V dropped 6 bases and J dropped 1 base, with 9 bases sitting between them. CDR1 and CDR2 (germline): SGHVS, FNYEAQ. This CDR3 contains 14 residues. The CDR3 here is CASSRGGNTGELFF. For the CDR3, the DNA is TGTGCCAGCAGTAGGGGGGGGAACACCGGGGAGCTGTTTTTT.

For the CDR3, the DNA is TGTGCTAGTGGTTTGTTGGAGGGGGCAGACTATGGCTACACCTTC. This translates into CASGLLEGADYGYTF. The chain carries TRBV12-5 and TRBJ1-2; 7 nucleotides line up with TRBD1. Germline V CDR1 and CDR2: LGHNT, FRNRAP. The J segment lost 3 bases and the V segment lost 2 bases, leaving 6 bases of the junction unmatched. This CDR3 region has 15 residues.

The CDR3 DNA follows: TGTGCCAGCAGCTTAGACGGGGGGGCCTCAGATACGCAGTATTTT. The encoded protein is CASSLDGGASDTQYF. The J gene is TRBJ2-3, the V gene TRBV11-3; 8 positions match TRBD2. V was pared by 0 bases and J by 4 bases, with 3 bases of the junction left unmatched. CDR1 and CDR2 (germline): SGHNT, YENEEA. This CDR3 comprises 15 residues.

The genes are TRBV28 and TRBJ1-1, with TRBD1 as a possible D gene (6 bases). V was clipped by 6 bases and J by 4 bases, with 12 bases between them. In germline, CDR1 is MDHEN, CDR2 SYDVKM. The CDR3 loop spans 13 amino acids. CDR3 region: CASSPTGITEAFF. CDR3 DNA sequence: TGTGCCAGCAGCCCAACAGGGATCACTGAAGCTTTCTTT. The complete variable domain, with remaining parts taken from reference TRBV28 and TRBJ1-1, reads DVKVTQSSRYLVKRTGEKVFLECVQDMDHENMFWYRQDPGLGLRLIYFSYDVKMKEKGDIPEGYSVSREKKERFSLILESASTNQTSMYLCASSPTGITEAFFGQGTRLTVV.

V and J are TRBV7-9 and TRBJ1-3; D is uncertain. The V end lost 3 bases, the J end lost 0 bases, and 9 bases lay between the germline ends. The CDR3 length is 15 residues. Germline V CDR1 and CDR2: SEHNR, FQNEAQ (reference sequence). Written as DNA, the CDR3 is TGTGCCAGCAGCTTGGGGAGGAGCTCTGGAAACACCATATATTTT. It specifies CASSLGRSSGNTIYF.

The chain has TRBV19 and TRBJ1-6; D gene unclear. Germline V gene data show CDR1 as LNHDA and CDR2 as SQIVND (reference sequence). Trimming pared 4 bases from V and 10 bases from J, leaving 14 bases between. The CDR3 loop spans 14 amino acids. CDR3 coding DNA: TGTGCCAGTAGTAACACGCCGTATGGCTCACCCCTCCACTTT. This encodes CASSNTPYGSPLHF.

This chain links TRBV28 with TRBJ2-7; tentatively, D is TRBD2 (6 bases). This CDR3 comprises 15 residues. The germline V and J ends were trimmed by 2 bases and 2 bases, with 13 bases remaining between them. Germline lookup yields CDR1 MDHEN and CDR2 SYDVKM. The CDR3 here is CASSLERASPYEQYF. In nucleotides, the CDR3 is TGTGCCAGCAGTTTAGAGCGGGCGTCTCCCTACGAGCAGTACTTC. Based on the CDR3 plus reference TRBV28 and TRBJ2-7, the full variable domain is DVKVTQSSRYLVKRTGEKVFLECVQDMDHENMFWYRQDPGLGLRLIYFSYDVKMKEKGDIPEGYSVSREKKERFSLILESASTNQTSMYLCASSLERASPYEQYFGPGTRLTVT.

The chain couples TRBV5-4 to TRBJ2-7; 11 bases line up with TRBD2. Trimming at V came to 4 bases and at J to 7 bases, leaving 13 bases not matched to a gene. The CDR3 spans 16 residues. The germline CDR1 and CDR2 sequences are SGHNT and YYREEE (reference sequence). The CDR3, as DNA: TGTGCCAGCAGCCGAGGGGGCGGACTAGCGGGCGAGGAGCAGTACTTC. Its protein is CASSRGGGLAGEEQYF.

The genes are TRBV30 and TRBJ1-2; a weak D match, TRBD1 (6 bases). V lost 4 bases, J lost 3 bases, and 15 bases lay in between. Germline-derived CDR1 and CDR2 are GTSNPN and SVGIG (reference sequence). CDR3 length equals 14 residues. For the CDR3, the DNA is TGTGCCTGGACGGACAGCCCGGCGGACTATGGCTACACCTTC. Amino acid sequence: CAWTDSPADYGYTF.

The rearrangement links TRBV5-1 to TRBJ2-3, with D possibly being TRBD1 (6 bases). Germline V gives CDR1 SGHRS, CDR2 YFSETQ. The CDR3 loop spans 16 amino acids. Trimming shortened V by 4 bases and J by 1 base, and 16 bases separated the two germline ends. The CDR3 bases are TGCGCCAGCAGCCCCAGACCGGCAGGGGGCACAGATACGCAGTATTTT. Encoded protein: CASSPRPAGGTDTQYF.

The CDR3: CASSRSGHGSYNEQFF. For the CDR3, the DNA is TGTGCCAGCTCCCGGAGCGGCCACGGGTCCTACAATGAGCAGTTCTTC. V gene TRBV2 combines with J gene TRBJ2-1, with a weak D call TRBD2 (5 bases). The CDR3 length is 16 residues. The germline V gene encodes CDR1 SNHLY and CDR2 FYNNEI. V was cut by 8 bases and J by 1 base, with 18 bases left in between. The complete variable domain, with remaining parts taken from reference TRBV2 and TRBJ2-1, reads EPEVTQTPSHQVTQMGQEVILRCVPISNHLYFYWYRQILGQKVEFLVSFYNNEISEKSEIFDDQFSVERPDGSNFTLKIRSTKLEDSAMYFCASSRSGHGSYNEQFFGPGTRLTVL.

This clone was seen more than once but under ten times. Here the CDR3 DNA reads TGTGCCAGCACCAGGACAGGGGGGAAATCTGAAGCTTTCTTT. Translation: CASTRTGGKSEAFF. The V gene is TRBV2, the J gene TRBJ1-1; 10 positions agree with TRBD1. The V gene end was trimmed by 7 bases and the J gene end by 6 bases; junction bases not matched to a gene: 8. CDR3 length: 14 residues. Germline CDR1 SNHLY, CDR2 FYNNEI. Full variable domain (remainder filled in from reference TRBV2 and TRBJ1-1): EPEVTQTPSHQVTQMGQEVILRCVPISNHLYFYWYRQILGQKVEFLVSFYNNEISEKSEIFDDQFSVERPDGSNFTLKIRSTKLEDSAMYFCASTRTGGKSEAFFGQGTRLTVV.

The sample holds one count of this clone. The gene calls are TRBV30 and TRBJ2-1; the match to TRBD2 covers 8 bases. The CDR3 covers 15 residues. J gave up 4 bases and V 4 bases, and 9 bases lay outside the gene matches. Germline CDR1 GTSNPN, CDR2 SVGIG (reference sequence). CDR3 protein: CAWTKGSGEYNEQFF. DNA for the CDR3: TGTGCCTGGACCAAGGGTAGCGGGGAGTACAATGAGCAGTTCTTC. Based on the CDR3 plus reference TRBV30 and TRBJ2-1, the full variable domain is SQTIHQWPATLVQPVGSPLSLECTVEGTSNPNLYWYRQAAGRGLQLLFYSVGIGQISSEVPQNLSASRPQDRQFILSSKKLLLSDSGFYLCAWTKGSGEYNEQFFGPGTRLTVL.

This clone has a handful of counts. This chain links TRBV11-2 with TRBJ1-2, with D uncertain. The CDR3 sequence is 15 residues long. Germline V CDR1 and CDR2: SGHAT, FQNNGV. Trimming cost V 4 bases and J 3 bases, with 15 bases left between them. CDR3 sequence: CASSSLRGRDYGYTF. The CDR3 DNA reads TGTGCCAGCAGCTCCCTCCGGGGAAGGGACTATGGCTACACCTTC.

This clone has more than one count but fewer than ten. The J gene is TRBJ2-7, the V gene TRBV19; D might be TRBD2 (5 bases). The germline V gene has CDR1 LNHDA and CDR2 SQIVND (reference sequence). There are 15 residues in the CDR3. With 1 base removed from V and 6 bases from J, the gap between germline ends came to 16 bases. CDR3 coding DNA: TGTGCCAGTAGTATAGTGCCACAGCCGCTAGCCGAGCAGTACTTC. Encoded protein: CASSIVPQPLAEQYF.

This clone turned up a few times. This chain joins TRBV28 and TRBJ2-3; perhaps TRBD1 as D (6 bases). The ends were cut back, 3 bases at V and 2 bases at J, with 15 bases in the middle. This CDR3 is built from 16 residues. From germline, CDR1 is MDHEN and CDR2 SYDVKM. CDR3 nucleotide sequence: TGTGCCAGCAGTTTCGCGACAGGTGGAACCACAGATACGCAGTATTTT. It yields the protein CASSFATGGTTDTQYF.

This clone has only a few counts. The chain recombines TRBV5-1 with TRBJ2-7; 10 nucleotides align to TRBD1. The CDR3 runs 15 residues. CDR1 is SGHRS and CDR2 is YFSETQ in the germline V gene. Trimming took 4 bases from V and 6 from J; bases not matched to a gene: 10. In DNA form, the CDR3 reads TGCGCCAGCAGCGTTTTCGGGACAGGGGCTTTCGAGCAGTACTTC. The encoded protein is CASSVFGTGAFEQYF. The full variable domain, rest sourced from reference TRBV5-1 and TRBJ2-7, is KAGVTQTPRYLIKTRGQQVTLSCSPISGHRSVSWYQQTPGQGLQFLFEYFSETQRNKGNFPGRFSGRQFSNSRSEMNVSTLELGDSALYLCASSVFGTGAFEQYFGPGTRLTVT.

The gene calls are TRBV10-2 and TRBJ1-5, with a tentative D call TRBD1 (5 bases). V shed 8 bases and J shed 1 base, with 9 bases lying between them. The CDR3 contains 13 residues. The germline V gene has CDR1 WSHSY and CDR2 SAAADI. CDR3 protein: CASGGVSNQPQHF. As DNA, the CDR3 is TGCGCCAGCGGAGGGGTGAGCAATCAGCCCCAGCATTTT.

The rearrangement joins TRBV5-1 to TRBJ2-7; D is uncertain. The CDR3 is 10 amino acids. Germline-derived CDR1 and CDR2 are SGHRS and YFSETQ. V lost 4 bases and J lost 4, with 3 bases in between. This chain's CDR3 is CASSSYEQYF. The CDR3 DNA reads as TGCGCCAGCAGCAGTTACGAGCAGTACTTC.

The chain combines TRBV27 with TRBJ2-7; D might be TRBD1 (6 bases). Germline values: CDR1 MNHEY, CDR2 SMNVEV (reference sequence). Trimming shortened V by 5 bases and J by 1 base, and 15 bases separated the two germline ends. The CDR3 is made up of 15 amino acids. In DNA form, the CDR3 reads TGTGCCAGCAGTCCCCCCCCGGACAGATCCTACGAGCAGTACTTC. This sequence encodes CASSPPPDRSYEQYF.

The table lists this clone with a few counts. The chain joins TRBV4-1 to TRBJ1-1; D not resolved. With 0 bases removed from V and 9 bases from J, the gap between germline ends came to 11 bases. The CDR3 consists of 13 residues. Germline V CDR1 and CDR2: MGHRA, YSYEKL. CDR3 sequence (DNA): TGCGCCAGCAGCCAAGATCGGGCAGATAAAGCTTTCTTT. It encodes CASSQDRADKAFF.

This rearrangement joins TRBV5-4 to TRBJ2-2; D not resolved. Trimming stripped 4 bases from V and 3 bases from J, with 7 bases between. The length of the CDR3 is 13 residues. Germline lookup yields CDR1 SGHNT and CDR2 YYREEE (reference sequence). The CDR3 DNA follows: TGTGCCAGCAGCCTCACCCACACCGGGGAGCTGTTTTTT. The encoded protein is CASSLTHTGELFF. Based on the CDR3 plus reference TRBV5-4 and TRBJ2-2, the full variable domain is ETGVTQSPTHLIKTRGQQVTLRCSSQSGHNTVSWYQQALGQGPQFIFQYYREEENGRGNFPPRFSGLQFPNYSSELNVNALELDDSALYLCASSLTHTGELFFGEGSRLTVL.

Written as DNA, the CDR3 is TGTGCCAGCAGCTTAGCTGGCGGTAACAATGAGCAGTTCTTC. Translated, it gives CASSLAGGNNEQFF. The rearrangement links TRBV7-9 to TRBJ2-1, with D unclear. CDR1 and CDR2 (germline): SEHNR, FQNEAQ (reference sequence). V was cut by 0 bases and J by 5 bases, with 8 bases left in between. The CDR3 is made up of 14 amino acids. The variable domain in full, with the rest retrieved from reference TRBV7-9 and TRBJ2-1, is DTGVSQNPRHKITKRGQNVTFRCDPISEHNRLYWYRQTLGQGPEFLTYFQNEAQLEKSRLLSDRFSAERPKGSFSTLEIQRTEQGDSAMYLCASSLAGGNNEQFFGPGTRLTVL.

The rearrangement uses TRBV5-8 and TRBJ2-1; D remains unclear. Germline-derived CDR1 and CDR2 are SGHTS and YDEGEE. The germline V and J ends were trimmed by 5 bases and 8 bases, with 2 bases remaining between them. The CDR3 spans 9 residues. The CDR3 DNA is TGTGCCAGCAGGTATGAGCAGTTCTTC. Protein sequence: CASRYEQFF. The whole variable domain, filled in from reference TRBV5-8 and TRBJ2-1, reads EAGVTQSPTHLIKTRGQQATLRCSPISGHTSVYWYQQALGLGLQFLLWYDEGEERNRGNFPPRFSGRQFPNYSSELNVNALELEDSALYLCASRYEQFFGPGTRLTVL.